Following are 10 T cell receptor beta chains from one sample sequenced in a study of control samples from healthy donors and cancer patients (dated by TCRdb to the early 2020s). Libraries were made using the immunoSEQ multiplex PCR assay. TCRdb mirrors the immuneACCESS table, restricted to in-frame sequences. Some clones are absent from its copies; in checked studies, under half trace to an unresolved V gene, and the reason for the others is unknown. This sample holds some 64,000 clones; about 89% were observed only once. In total, the top ten clones hold approximately 2.5% of the sample. Specimen: PBMCs. The receptors shown here come from a woman between 50 and 59 years old with head and neck cancer.

This chain joins TRBV6-1 and TRBJ2-7; 9 nucleotides match TRBD1. V lost 2 bases and J lost 0; bases outside the gene matches: 11. The CDR3 runs to 18 residues. The germline CDR1 and CDR2 sequences are MNHNS and SASEGT. CDR3 residues: CASSERDRALMSSYEQYF. The CDR3, as DNA: TGTGCCAGCAGTGAACGGGACAGGGCCCTAATGAGCTCCTACGAGCAGTACTTC.

This chain joins TRBV6-4 and TRBJ2-1, with unresolved D. Germline CDR1 is MRHNA and CDR2 is SNTAGT. The length of the CDR3 is 16 residues. V was trimmed by 0 bases and J by 6 bases, leaving 15 bases between them. CDR3 in amino acids: CASSDSSSTWINEQFF. CDR3 coding DNA: TGTGCCAGCAGTGACTCGAGTTCGACCTGGATCAATGAGCAGTTCTTC.

The V and J genes are TRBV7-3 and TRBJ1-1, with no clear D. With 3 bases removed from V and 7 bases from J, the gap between germline ends came to 12 bases. This CDR3 contains 13 residues. Germline assignment: CDR1 SGHTA and CDR2 FQGTGA. Written as DNA, the CDR3 is TGTGCCAGCAGCTTGGGCCCGACCGGTGAAGCTTTCTTT. Residues: CASSLGPTGEAFF. Filled out from reference TRBV7-3 and TRBJ1-1, the complete variable domain reads GAGVSQTPSNKVTEKGKYVELRCDPISGHTALYWYRQSLGQGPEFLIYFQGTGAADDSGLPNDRFFAVRPEGSVSTLKIQRTERGDSAVYLCASSLGPTGEAFFGQGTRLTVV.

V gene TRBV10-3 combines with J gene TRBJ2-2; 7 nucleotides agree with TRBD2. Germline loops: CDR1 ENHRY, CDR2 SYGVKD. The CDR3 is made up of 15 amino acids. Trimming took 10 bases from V and 3 from J; bases not matched to a gene: 11. The CDR3 here is CATRLAGSDTGELFF. The CDR3 DNA reads TGTGCCACCCGACTAGCCGGGAGTGACACCGGGGAGCTGTTTTTT.

V is TRBV19 and J is TRBJ1-5, with D uncertain. The CDR3 sequence is 12 residues long. Germline-derived CDR1 and CDR2 are LNHDA and SQIVND (reference sequence). V was trimmed by 3 bases and J by 5 bases, leaving 5 bases between them. The CDR3 region has the DNA TGTGCCAGTAGTATTGGTGATCAGCCCCAGCATTTT. It translates to CASSIGDQPQHF. The whole variable domain, remainder taken from reference TRBV19 and TRBJ1-5, is DGGITQSPKYLFRKEGQNVTLSCEQNLNHDAMYWYRQDPGQGLRLIYYSQIVNDFQKGDIAEGYSVSREKKESFPLTVTSAQKNPTAFYLCASSIGDQPQHFGDGTRLSIL.

About this clone: The same CDR3 also results from other DNA sequences found in this sample. This chain joins TRBV5-1 and TRBJ1-1; D not resolved. Looked up from germline, CDR1 is SGHRS and CDR2 is YFSETQ. V was shortened by 4 bases and J by 1 base, with 8 bases between the two germline ends. This CDR3 contains 13 residues. This chain's CDR3 is CASSLKENTEAFF. Here the CDR3 DNA reads TGCGCCAGCAGCCTCAAGGAGAACACTGAAGCTTTCTTT.

The rearrangement uses TRBV18 and TRBJ1-3; D might be TRBD1 (6 bases). The ends were cut back, 4 bases at V and 4 bases at J, with 20 bases in the middle. This CDR3 is 17 amino acids long. Germline V gene sequence: CDR1 KGHSH, CDR2 LQKENI. The CDR3 region has the DNA TGTGCCAGCTCACGTACGCAACGGGGGCTCGCGGGAAACACCATATATTTT. Translated: CASSRTQRGLAGNTIYF.

The table lists this clone with a count of one. Germline is not matched at one junction end, which may reflect a read error. Other DNA sequences from this sample encode an identical CDR3 as well. The genes are TRBV6-1 and TRBJ2-7, with TRBD2 matching 13 bases. Germline V gives CDR1 MNHNS, CDR2 SASEGT. The CDR3 contains 16 residues. CDR3: CASSDKAGLAGYEQYF. For the CDR3, the DNA is TGTGCCAGCAGTGACAAAGCGGGACTAGCGGGGTACGAGCAATACTTC.

V gene TRBV2 combines with J gene TRBJ2-5; D call uncertain. The CDR3 consists of 14 residues. Trimming took 0 bases from V and 4 from J, leaving 9 bases between them. The germline V gene encodes CDR1 SNHLY and CDR2 FYNNEI. CDR3 sequence (DNA): TGTGCCAGCAGTGAAGCGGGCCTAATAGAGACCCAGTACTTC. Protein product: CASSEAGLIETQYF.

CDR3: CASSPHSYGYTF. CDR3 in DNA: TGTGCCAGCAGCCCCCATAGCTATGGCTACACCTTC. This rearrangement joins TRBV7-9 to TRBJ1-2; D unclear. The CDR3 totals 12 residues. Trimming left V 5 bases short and J 4 bases short, with 8 bases between. Germline loops: CDR1 SEHNR, CDR2 FQNEAQ (reference sequence).